The clone carrying this TCR beta chain has just a few counts. Antigen specificity is unknown. The sample comes from a study of T cell responses to AZD1222 COVID-19 vaccine. Study as a whole: Pooling of second doses given at about 4 or about 12 weeks was done. General study findings and limits: Spike regions recognized by vaccine-associated CD4 TCRs spanned the protein, led by 160-218 and 743-854. Spike-specific TCR breadth and depth were elevated following two AZD1222 doses.

Looked up from germline, CDR1 is MGHRA and CDR2 is YSYEKL. Trimming cost V 0 bases and J 0 bases, with 6 bases left between them. The CDR3 extends over 15 amino acids. Sequencing used immunoSEQ multiplex PCR; TCRdb keeps in-frame clones, though not all of them. In the table there are about 120,000 clones, approximately 90% of which are singletons. The genes are TRBV4-1 and TRBJ2-1; D gene uncertain. This clonotype originated in an adult in good health. The starting material was peripheral blood, obtained on day 0 of AZD1222 vaccination. In nucleotides, the CDR3 is TGCGCCAGCAGCCAAGACAGGAGCTCCTACAATGAGCAGTTCTTC. Protein sequence: CASSQDRSSYNEQFF.